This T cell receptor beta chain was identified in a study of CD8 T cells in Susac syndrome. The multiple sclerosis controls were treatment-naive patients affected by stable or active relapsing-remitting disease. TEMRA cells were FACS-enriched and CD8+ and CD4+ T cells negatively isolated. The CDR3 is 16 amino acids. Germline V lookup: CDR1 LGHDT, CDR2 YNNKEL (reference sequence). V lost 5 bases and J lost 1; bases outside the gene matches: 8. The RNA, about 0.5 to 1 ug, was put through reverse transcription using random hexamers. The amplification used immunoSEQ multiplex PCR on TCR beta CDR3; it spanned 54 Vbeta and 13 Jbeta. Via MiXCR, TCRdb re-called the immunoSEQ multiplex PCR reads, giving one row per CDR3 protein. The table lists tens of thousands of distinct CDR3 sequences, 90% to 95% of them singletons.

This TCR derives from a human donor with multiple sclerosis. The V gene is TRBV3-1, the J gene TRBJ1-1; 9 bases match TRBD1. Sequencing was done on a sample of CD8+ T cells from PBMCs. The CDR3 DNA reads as TGTGCCAGCAGCTCCCTCCGGACAGGGGAGAACACTGAAGCTTTCTTT. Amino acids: CASSSLRTGENTEAFF.